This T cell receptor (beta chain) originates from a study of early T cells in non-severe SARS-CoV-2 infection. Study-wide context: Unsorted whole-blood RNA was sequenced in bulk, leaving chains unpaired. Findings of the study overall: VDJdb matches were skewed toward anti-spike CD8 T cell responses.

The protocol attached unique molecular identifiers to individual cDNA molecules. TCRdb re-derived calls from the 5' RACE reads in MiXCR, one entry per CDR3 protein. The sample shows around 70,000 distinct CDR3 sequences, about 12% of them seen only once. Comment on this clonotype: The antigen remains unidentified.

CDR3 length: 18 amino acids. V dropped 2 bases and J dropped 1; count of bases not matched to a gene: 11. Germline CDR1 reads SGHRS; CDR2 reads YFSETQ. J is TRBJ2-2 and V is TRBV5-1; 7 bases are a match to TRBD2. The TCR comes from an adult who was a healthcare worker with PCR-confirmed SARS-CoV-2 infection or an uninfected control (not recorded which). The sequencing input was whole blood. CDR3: CASSLSPGLTQNTGELFF. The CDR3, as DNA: TGCGCCAGCAGCTTATCTCCGGGACTAACTCAGAACACCGGGGAGCTGTTTTTT.